What follows describes a single T cell receptor (beta chain). The data belong to a study of CD8 T cells in Susac syndrome. Random hexamers were used to reverse transcribe 0.5 to 1 ug of RNA. With immunoSEQ multiplex PCR, TCR beta CDR3 was amplified across 54 Vbeta and 13 Jbeta. MiXCR, applied by TCRdb to the immunoSEQ multiplex PCR reads, yields one record per CDR3 protein. The repertoire holds over 120,000 distinct CDR3 sequences, with approximately 95% as singletons. Germline values: CDR1 MDHEN, CDR2 SYDVKM. The V gene end was trimmed by 5 bases and the J gene end by 9 bases; junction bases not matched to a gene: 14. The CDR3 extends over 15 amino acids.

The sample taken for sequencing was CD4+ T cells from PBMCs. This chain joins TRBV28 and TRBJ2-7; TRBD2 matches at 9 bases. The clonotype comes from a human donor with Susac syndrome. CDR3: CASSPRGLARLSQYF. CDR3 in DNA: TGTGCCAGCAGTCCCCGAGGACTAGCGAGGCTTTCGCAGTACTTC. Supplemented by reference TRBV28 and TRBJ2-7, the full variable domain reads DVKVTQSSRYLVKRTGEKVFLECVQDMDHENMFWYRQDPGLGLRLIYFSYDVKMKEKGDIPEGYSVSREKKERFSLILESASTNQTSMYLCASSPRGLARLSQYFGPGTRLTVT.